The rows below give T cell receptor beta chains drawn from one sample of a study of blood T cell repertoires in COVID-19. TCRdb's copy holds only in-frame clones and misses some; the assay was immunoSEQ multiplex PCR. The table has roughly 120,000 clones, approximately 80% seen once; the top ten hold 16%. The material sequenced was peripheral blood. The receptors originated from a woman aged 55-69 years with acute or convalescent COVID-19. CDR3s include the opening cysteine and the closing phenylalanine or tryptophan. A D gene is named only where the DNA matches it firmly. Clone size is given for some rows only: seen once, a few or many times, or a class if the clone is expanded.

V gene: TRBV12-3/TRBV12-4; J gene: TRBJ1-2; clone size: -; D gene: -; CDR3 DNA: TGTGCCAGCAGTGACCGGGACTATGGCTACACCTTC; CDR3 protein: CASSDRDYGYTF
V gene: TRBV25-1; J gene: TRBJ2-7; clone size: -; D gene: TRBD1; CDR3 DNA: TGTGCCAGCAGTGTCTCCGAAACAGGGGGCGCAGAAGTGGAGCAGTACTTC; CDR3 protein: CASSVSETGGAEVEQYF
V gene: TRBV28; J gene: TRBJ2-7; clone size: -; D gene: TRBD1; CDR3 DNA: TGTGCCAGCAGCCGAACCGGCGGGACAGGGGGGCTTTACGAGCAGTACTTC; CDR3 protein: CASSRTGGTGGLYEQYF
V gene: TRBV4-1; J gene: TRBJ2-5; clone size: -; D gene: TRBD1; CDR3 DNA: TGCGCCAGCAGCCAAGATTGGGGACAGGGAGAGACCCAGTACTTC; CDR3 protein: CASSQDWGQGETQYF
V gene: TRBV19; J gene: TRBJ1-1; clone size: few; D gene: -; CDR3 DNA: TGTATTCTGCGGGGCTGGAACACTGAAGCTTTCTTT; CDR3 protein: CILRGWNTEAFF
V gene: TRBV3-1/TRBV3-2; J gene: TRBJ2-7; clone size: -; D gene: TRBD2; CDR3 DNA: TGTGCCAGCAGCCAAGATCTACTAGCGGGGCACTACGAGCAGTACTTC; CDR3 protein: CASSQDLLAGHYEQYF
V gene: TRBV6-2/TRBV6-3; J gene: TRBJ1-5; clone size: few; D gene: TRBD1; CDR3 DNA: TGTGCCAGCAGTTTTGAGGGGGCGCGGAATCAGCCCCAGCATTTT; CDR3 protein: CASSFEGARNQPQHF
V gene: TRBV27; J gene: TRBJ1-3; clone size: -; D gene: TRBD1; CDR3 DNA: TGTGCCAGCCCACGAGGGGGCGATACTGGAAACACCATATATTTT; CDR3 protein: CASPRGGDTGNTIYF
V gene: TRBV18; J gene: TRBJ2-1; clone size: -; D gene: TRBD2; CDR3 DNA: TGTGCCAGCTCATGGCGGGGGGGCTACAATGAGCAGTTCTTC; CDR3 protein: CASSWRGGYNEQFF
V gene: TRBV4-1; J gene: TRBJ2-3; clone size: once; D gene: TRBD1; CDR3 DNA: TGCGCCAGCAGCCTGGGACAGGCAGGCACAGATACGCAGTATTTT; CDR3 protein: CASSLGQAGTDTQYF
V gene: TRBV11-2; J gene: TRBJ2-2; clone size: -; D gene: TRBD1; CDR3 DNA: TGTGCCAGCAGCCCTGGGACAGGGTCGAACACCGGGGAGCTGTTTTTT; CDR3 protein: CASSPGTGSNTGELFF
V gene: TRBV6-6; J gene: TRBJ2-5; clone size: -; D gene: -; CDR3 DNA: TGTGCCAGCAGTTCGGGGGGCCGGGAGGAGACCCAGTACTTC; CDR3 protein: CASSSGGREETQYF
V gene: TRBV7-6; J gene: TRBJ1-5; clone size: -; D gene: TRBD1; CDR3 DNA: TGTGCCAGCAGCCCGGGACAGGGGAACCAGCCCCAGCATTTT; CDR3 protein: CASSPGQGNQPQHF
V gene: TRBV30; J gene: TRBJ1-3; clone size: few; D gene: -; CDR3 DNA: TGTGCCTGGACCTCGGGTGGAAACACCATATATTTT; CDR3 protein: CAWTSGGNTIYF
V gene: TRBV19; J gene: TRBJ2-1; clone size: -; D gene: -; CDR3 DNA: TGTGCCAGTAGTTACGACCCCCCGGGACACTCCTACAATGAGCAGTTCTTC; CDR3 protein: CASSYDPPGHSYNEQFF
V gene: TRBV30; J gene: TRBJ1-5; clone size: -; D gene: -; CDR3 DNA: TGTGCCTGGAGTGTAGACTCCTATCAGCCCCAGCATTTT; CDR3 protein: CAWSVDSYQPQHF
V gene: TRBV27; J gene: TRBJ2-6; clone size: once; D gene: -; CDR3 DNA: TGTGCCAGCAGTTTCGAGGTGGATAACTCTGGGGCCAACGTCCTGACTTTC; CDR3 protein: CASSFEVDNSGANVLTF
V gene: TRBV6-6; J gene: TRBJ2-1; clone size: -; D gene: -; CDR3 DNA: TGTGCCAGCAGGCAGGGGACCTACAATGAGCAGTTCTTC; CDR3 protein: CASRQGTYNEQFF
V gene: TRBV28; J gene: TRBJ1-2; clone size: -; D gene: -; CDR3 DNA: TGTGCCAGCAGCACCGGGACAAAGGCTGGCTACACCTTC; CDR3 protein: CASSTGTKAGYTF
V gene: TRBV4-3; J gene: TRBJ2-3; clone size: few; D gene: TRBD2; CDR3 DNA: TGCGCCAGCAGCCAAGAGGGGGGGGGAGATACGCAGTATTTT; CDR3 protein: CASSQEGGGDTQYF
V gene: TRBV4-2; J gene: TRBJ2-1; clone size: few; D gene: TRBD2; CDR3 DNA: TGTGCCAGCAGCCAAGACCTAGGGACTAGCGGGGTAAATGAGCAGTTCTTC; CDR3 protein: CASSQDLGTSGVNEQFF
V gene: TRBV19; J gene: TRBJ2-4; clone size: -; D gene: -; CDR3 DNA: TGTGCCAGTAGTAGCAGGGCGGTCGGAAACATTCAGTACTTC; CDR3 protein: CASSSRAVGNIQYF
V gene: TRBV3-1/TRBV3-2; J gene: TRBJ1-3; clone size: -; D gene: -; CDR3 DNA: TGTGCCAGCAGCCACATTAAATTCAGCTCTGGAAACACCATATATTTT; CDR3 protein: CASSHIKFSSGNTIYF
V gene: TRBV5-6; J gene: TRBJ2-3; clone size: few; D gene: TRBD2; CDR3 DNA: TGTGCCAGCATCATGAGGACTAGCGGGGAGACGTATTTT; CDR3 protein: CASIMRTSGETYF
V gene: TRBV6-5; J gene: TRBJ1-3; clone size: -; D gene: -; CDR3 DNA: TGTGCCAGCAGTTACAGTAGGGGGGGGACTGGAAACACCATATATTTT; CDR3 protein: CASSYSRGGTGNTIYF
V gene: TRBV9; J gene: TRBJ2-3; clone size: -; D gene: TRBD2; CDR3 DNA: TGTGCCAGCAGCGGAGAGCGGGGGAGAGGAGATACGCAGTATTTT; CDR3 protein: CASSGERGRGDTQYF
V gene: TRBV30; J gene: TRBJ2-5; clone size: -; D gene: -; CDR3 DNA: TGTGCCTGGGACAGGAGTACTCAAGAGACCCAGTACTTC; CDR3 protein: CAWDRSTQETQYF
V gene: TRBV11-3; J gene: TRBJ1-1; clone size: -; D gene: TRBD1; CDR3 DNA: TGTGCCAGCAGCTTACACCAGGGGGCGTCTGAAGCTTTCTTT; CDR3 protein: CASSLHQGASEAFF
V gene: TRBV7-9; J gene: TRBJ2-3; clone size: -; D gene: -; CDR3 DNA: TGTGCCAGCAGCTTCGGGGGTAGCACAGATACGCAGTATTTT; CDR3 protein: CASSFGGSTDTQYF
V gene: TRBV28; J gene: TRBJ1-1; clone size: -; D gene: TRBD1; CDR3 DNA: TGTGCATGCTACCGGCAGGGGGGAGACACTGAAGCTTTCTTT; CDR3 protein: CACYRQGGDTEAFF
V gene: TRBV10-1; J gene: TRBJ1-6; clone size: once; D gene: -; CDR3 DNA: TGCGCCAGCAGTGAAGGCGACAGTCGCCTTAATTCACCCCTCCACTTT; CDR3 protein: CASSEGDSRLNSPLHF
V gene: TRBV5-1; J gene: TRBJ1-1; clone size: -; D gene: -; CDR3 DNA: TGCGCCAGCAGCTTGGAGGCAGGGAACACTGAAGCTTTCTTT; CDR3 protein: CASSLEAGNTEAFF
V gene: TRBV4-1; J gene: TRBJ2-7; clone size: -; D gene: -; CDR3 DNA: TGCGCCAGCAGCCAACTCAGTAATAATTACGAGCAGTACTTC; CDR3 protein: CASSQLSNNYEQYF
V gene: TRBV6-5; J gene: TRBJ1-6; clone size: -; D gene: -; CDR3 DNA: TGTGCCAGCAGTTACCGTAGGGGGAATTCACCCCTCCACTTT; CDR3 protein: CASSYRRGNSPLHF
V gene: TRBV9; J gene: TRBJ1-2; clone size: -; D gene: TRBD1; CDR3 DNA: TGTGCCAGCAGCATTACAGGGGGCGACTATGGCTACACCTTC; CDR3 protein: CASSITGGDYGYTF
V gene: TRBV11-3; J gene: TRBJ2-7; clone size: once; D gene: -; CDR3 DNA: TGTGCCAGCAGCCCCACGCGGGTACTCGAGCAGTACTTC; CDR3 protein: CASSPTRVLEQYF
V gene: TRBV30; J gene: TRBJ1-5; clone size: -; D gene: -; CDR3 DNA: TGTGCCTGGAGTTCCGGGAGCAATCAGCCCCAGCATTTT; CDR3 protein: CAWSSGSNQPQHF
V gene: TRBV28; J gene: TRBJ1-2; clone size: -; D gene: -; CDR3 DNA: TGTGCCACCCTTGGGCCCAACTATGGCTACACCTTC; CDR3 protein: CATLGPNYGYTF
V gene: TRBV30; J gene: TRBJ1-4; clone size: -; D gene: -; CDR3 DNA: TGTGCCTGGAGTTTTCAGGGGCATGAAAAACTGTTTTTT; CDR3 protein: CAWSFQGHEKLFF
V gene: TRBV9; J gene: TRBJ2-7; clone size: -; D gene: -; CDR3 DNA: TGTGCCAGCAGCCCTACCGGTTACGAGCAGTACTTC; CDR3 protein: CASSPTGYEQYF
V gene: TRBV5-1; J gene: TRBJ1-4; clone size: -; D gene: TRBD1; CDR3 DNA: TGCGCCAGCACCTCTTCCCCGGGACAGGGGGATGAAAAACTGTTTTTT; CDR3 protein: CASTSSPGQGDEKLFF
V gene: TRBV20-1; J gene: TRBJ1-1; clone size: -; D gene: -; CDR3 DNA: TGCAGTGCTAGATGGGGCCCCGACTTCATCTTT; CDR3 protein: CSARWGPDFIF
V gene: TRBV7-2; J gene: TRBJ2-2; clone size: once; D gene: TRBD2; CDR3 DNA: TGTGCCAGCAAGCCCCGGTCGGGGGGTCTCACCGGGGAGCTGTTTTTT; CDR3 protein: CASKPRSGGLTGELFF
V gene: TRBV2; J gene: TRBJ1-5; clone size: once; D gene: TRBD1; CDR3 DNA: TGTGCCAGTGACAGGGCTTTGAGCAATCAGCCCCAGCATTTT; CDR3 protein: CASDRALSNQPQHF
V gene: TRBV19; J gene: TRBJ2-7; clone size: -; D gene: TRBD1; CDR3 DNA: TGTGCCAGTAGTCTCGGACAGGGGTACCACGAGCAGTACTTC; CDR3 protein: CASSLGQGYHEQYF
V gene: TRBV5-1; J gene: TRBJ2-7; clone size: -; D gene: -; CDR3 DNA: TGCGCCAGCAGCCTAAGCACACAGGGAAGGGAGCAGTACTTC; CDR3 protein: CASSLSTQGREQYF
V gene: TRBV28; J gene: TRBJ1-5; clone size: -; D gene: -; CDR3 DNA: TGTGCCAGCAGTTTCACCGCAGAACCCAATCAGCCCCAGCATTTT; CDR3 protein: CASSFTAEPNQPQHF
V gene: TRBV28; J gene: TRBJ1-5; clone size: -; D gene: TRBD1; CDR3 DNA: TGTGCCAGCAGCATGCCTTTGAGACAGGGTAGGCAGCCCCAGCATTTT; CDR3 protein: CASSMPLRQGRQPQHF
V gene: TRBV6-5; J gene: TRBJ2-1; clone size: -; D gene: TRBD1; CDR3 DNA: TGTGCCAGCAGTTACGACAGGGAATTCGTCAATGAGCAGTTCTTC; CDR3 protein: CASSYDREFVNEQFF
V gene: TRBV27; J gene: TRBJ1-1; clone size: few; D gene: -; CDR3 DNA: TGTGCCAGCAGCTCCCCGGGGGAAGCGAACACTGAAGCTTTCTTT; CDR3 protein: CASSSPGEANTEAFF
V gene: TRBV4-1; J gene: TRBJ2-1; clone size: -; D gene: TRBD2; CDR3 DNA: TGCGCCAGCAGCCAAGATGTGCCGGCAGGGAGGGTCTTC; CDR3 protein: CASSQDVPAGRVF
V gene: TRBV5-1; J gene: TRBJ1-2; clone size: -; D gene: TRBD1; CDR3 DNA: TGCGCCAGCAGTCAAGGACAGGGATATAGGGACTATGGCTACACCTTC; CDR3 protein: CASSQGQGYRDYGYTF
V gene: TRBV4-3; J gene: TRBJ1-5; clone size: -; D gene: -; CDR3 DNA: TGCGCCAGCAGCCAAGGTACAGGAGAGTGGGGCAATCAGCCCCAGCATTTT; CDR3 protein: CASSQGTGEWGNQPQHF
V gene: TRBV7-8; J gene: TRBJ2-3; clone size: -; D gene: TRBD2; CDR3 DNA: TGTGCCAGCAGCACCGGGACTAGCGAAGATACGCAGTATTTT; CDR3 protein: CASSTGTSEDTQYF
V gene: TRBV4-2; J gene: TRBJ1-1; clone size: -; D gene: TRBD1; CDR3 DNA: TGTGCCAGCAGCTCAGGCGAGACAGGGCGGCTCACTGAAGCTTTCTTT; CDR3 protein: CASSSGETGRLTEAFF
V gene: TRBV5-4; J gene: TRBJ2-5; clone size: -; D gene: -; CDR3 DNA: TGTGCCAGCAGCTTGAGGTGGGGGGAAGAGACCCAGTACTTC; CDR3 protein: CASSLRWGEETQYF
V gene: TRBV28; J gene: TRBJ1-5; clone size: -; D gene: -; CDR3 DNA: TGTGCCAGCAGTCTTATCGCAGTATTGCGGCAGCCCCAGCATTTT; CDR3 protein: CASSLIAVLRQPQHF
V gene: TRBV9; J gene: TRBJ2-1; clone size: -; D gene: -; CDR3 DNA: TGTGCCAGCAGCGCCGCGGGCTCCTACAATGAGCAGTTCTTC; CDR3 protein: CASSAAGSYNEQFF
V gene: TRBV7-2; J gene: TRBJ2-7; clone size: -; D gene: TRBD2; CDR3 DNA: TGTGCCAGCAGCTTAACTAGCGGGGTTCACGAGCAGTACTTC; CDR3 protein: CASSLTSGVHEQYF
V gene: TRBV4-3; J gene: TRBJ2-3; clone size: -; D gene: -; CDR3 DNA: TGCGCCAGCAGCCAAGTCACCCGCGGAGATACGCAGTATTTT; CDR3 protein: CASSQVTRGDTQYF